These T cell receptor beta chains were read from a single sample in a study of cytomegalovirus exposure and HLA in healthy donors. Assay used: immunoSEQ multiplex PCR; TCRdb lists only in-frame clones, some missing. The data contain more than 150,000 clones, roughly 84% of them singletons. Material for sequencing was PBMCs. These receptor sequences come from a woman between 45 and 65 years old in good health and CMV-seropositive. Both conserved end residues are part of each CDR3. Each record gives: clone size, J gene, D gene, V gene, CDR3 DNA, CDR3 protein. A D gene is named only where the DNA matches it firmly. Some rows mark clone size as missing; the rest say once, few, many or name a class of expanded clone.

clone_size: few
j_call: TRBJ1-2
d_call: .
v_call: TRBV4-1
cdr3_nt: TGCGCCAGCAGCCAAGAAGCAGGCCAAGCTAACTATGGCTACACCTTC
cdr3_aa: CASSQEAGQANYGYTF

clone_size: .
j_call: TRBJ2-2
d_call: TRBD1
v_call: TRBV7-7
cdr3_nt: TGTGCTAGCAGCCTCTCCCCTGGGGACAGGCACACCGGGGAGCTGTTTTTT
cdr3_aa: CASSLSPGDRHTGELFF

clone_size: .
j_call: TRBJ1-1
d_call: TRBD1
v_call: TRBV7-3
cdr3_nt: TGTGCCAGCAGCTTAGACAGGGGGAGCACTGAAGCTTTCTTT
cdr3_aa: CASSLDRGSTEAFF

clone_size: .
j_call: TRBJ1-6
d_call: TRBD1
v_call: TRBV4-2
cdr3_nt: TGTGCCAGCAGCCAAGATGTGGGACAGATCGGGAATTCACCCCTCCACTTT
cdr3_aa: CASSQDVGQIGNSPLHF

clone_size: .
j_call: TRBJ2-5
d_call: .
v_call: TRBV14
cdr3_nt: TGTGCCAGCAGCCGGGGACTCCAAGAGACCCAGTACTTC
cdr3_aa: CASSRGLQETQYF

clone_size: once
j_call: TRBJ1-5
d_call: .
v_call: TRBV30
cdr3_nt: TGTGCCTGGGCCAGGGGTAGCAATCAGCCCCAGCATTTT
cdr3_aa: CAWARGSNQPQHF

clone_size: few
j_call: TRBJ2-5
d_call: .
v_call: TRBV5-6
cdr3_nt: TGTGCCAGCAGCTTGGAGGGACTCCAAGAGACCCAGTACTTC
cdr3_aa: CASSLEGLQETQYF

clone_size: .
j_call: TRBJ2-7
d_call: TRBD1
v_call: TRBV5-1
cdr3_nt: TGCGCCAGCAGCCCCTTTTGGGGGACAGGGGGTATCGCGACCTACGAGCAGTACTTC
cdr3_aa: CASSPFWGTGGIATYEQYF

clone_size: .
j_call: TRBJ2-1
d_call: .
v_call: TRBV6-5
cdr3_nt: TGTACTAATAGTGCGGGGGCTGAGCAGTTCTTC
cdr3_aa: CTNSAGAEQFF

clone_size: .
j_call: TRBJ2-7
d_call: TRBD1
v_call: TRBV11-1
cdr3_nt: TGTGCCAGCAGGGGACAGACCTCCTACGAGCAGTACTTC
cdr3_aa: CASRGQTSYEQYF

clone_size: .
j_call: TRBJ1-6
d_call: TRBD1
v_call: TRBV19
cdr3_nt: TGTGCCAGTCGACAGGGTTGGATGTATAATTCACCCCTCCACTTT
cdr3_aa: CASRQGWMYNSPLHF

clone_size: .
j_call: TRBJ2-5
d_call: TRBD2
v_call: TRBV5-6
cdr3_nt: TGTGCCAGCAGCTTGGGACTAGCGGGGGTAGAGACCCAGTACTTC
cdr3_aa: CASSLGLAGVETQYF

clone_size: .
j_call: TRBJ2-2
d_call: .
v_call: TRBV7-8
cdr3_nt: TGTGCCAGCAGCCCCCTCGGTTCGGGGGCGAACACCGGGGAGCTGTTTTTT
cdr3_aa: CASSPLGSGANTGELFF

clone_size: once
j_call: TRBJ2-7
d_call: .
v_call: TRBV18
cdr3_nt: TGTGCCAGCTCGGCTGGCTGGGGCGCCCTGGGGGGCGAGCAGTACTTC
cdr3_aa: CASSAGWGALGGEQYF

clone_size: .
j_call: TRBJ2-7
d_call: TRBD1
v_call: TRBV5-6
cdr3_nt: TGTGCCAGCAGCTTGGGACAGGGAAGAACCTACGAGCAGTACTTC
cdr3_aa: CASSLGQGRTYEQYF

clone_size: .
j_call: TRBJ1-5
d_call: .
v_call: TRBV6-6
cdr3_nt: TGTGCCAGCAGTAGGGGGAGAGGCAATCAGCCCCAGCATTTT
cdr3_aa: CASSRGRGNQPQHF

clone_size: .
j_call: TRBJ2-1
d_call: TRBD2
v_call: TRBV30
cdr3_nt: TGTGCCTCTCGACCTAGCGGGGGCGGGAAGCAGTTCTTC
cdr3_aa: CASRPSGGGKQFF

clone_size: .
j_call: TRBJ1-5
d_call: .
v_call: TRBV19
cdr3_nt: TGTGCCACCCAGGGACATGGGCAGCCCCAGCATTTT
cdr3_aa: CATQGHGQPQHF

clone_size: .
j_call: TRBJ1-1
d_call: TRBD1
v_call: TRBV9
cdr3_nt: TGTGCCAGCAGCGGGGGACAGCTAAACACTGAAGCTTTCTTT
cdr3_aa: CASSGGQLNTEAFF

clone_size: once
j_call: TRBJ2-1
d_call: TRBD2
v_call: TRBV7-9
cdr3_nt: TGTGCCAGCAGCGTCGGGACTAGCGGGGGAAATGAGCAGTTCTTC
cdr3_aa: CASSVGTSGGNEQFF

clone_size: .
j_call: TRBJ2-3
d_call: TRBD1
v_call: TRBV5-1
cdr3_nt: TGCGCCAGCAGCCCACGGACAGGGGGCTTATCAGATACGCAGTATTTT
cdr3_aa: CASSPRTGGLSDTQYF

clone_size: .
j_call: TRBJ2-5
d_call: TRBD1
v_call: TRBV6-6
cdr3_nt: TGTGCCAGCAGGGACAGGGGGCAAGAGACCCAGTACTTC
cdr3_aa: CASRDRGQETQYF

clone_size: .
j_call: TRBJ1-1
d_call: .
v_call: TRBV6-6
cdr3_nt: TGTGCCAGCAGTTATTTGGGGGGAGGTGGTGGGGAAGCTTTCTTT
cdr3_aa: CASSYLGGGGGEAFF

clone_size: .
j_call: TRBJ1-3
d_call: .
v_call: TRBV7-8
cdr3_nt: TGTGCCAGCAGCTTAGGGGGACTTGGAAACACCATATATTTT
cdr3_aa: CASSLGGLGNTIYF

clone_size: .
j_call: TRBJ2-7
d_call: .
v_call: TRBV7-8
cdr3_nt: TGTGCCAGCAGCTTAGGGGGCCATTACGAGCAGTACTTC
cdr3_aa: CASSLGGHYEQYF

clone_size: .
j_call: TRBJ2-7
d_call: .
v_call: TRBV7-9
cdr3_nt: TGTGCCAGCAGCTTAAAATCAGGGAAGGAGCAGTACTTC
cdr3_aa: CASSLKSGKEQYF

clone_size: .
j_call: TRBJ2-7
d_call: TRBD2
v_call: TRBV5-4
cdr3_nt: TGTGCCAGCAGCCCCGGGGGACTAGCGGGGGGGCCTGAGGAGCAGTACTTC
cdr3_aa: CASSPGGLAGGPEEQYF

clone_size: .
j_call: TRBJ2-1
d_call: .
v_call: TRBV7-3
cdr3_nt: TGTGCCAGCAGCTCGGTCCCGGAGGGGGAGCAGTTCTTC
cdr3_aa: CASSSVPEGEQFF

clone_size: .
j_call: TRBJ2-7
d_call: .
v_call: TRBV6-5
cdr3_nt: TGTGCCAGCAGTTACTCGAGGGTGGAGAACTACGAGCAGTACTTC
cdr3_aa: CASSYSRVENYEQYF

clone_size: .
j_call: TRBJ1-6
d_call: TRBD1
v_call: TRBV6-1
cdr3_nt: TGTGCCAGCACCCTTTACGGACAGGTCAATTCACCCCTCCACTTT
cdr3_aa: CASTLYGQVNSPLHF

clone_size: .
j_call: TRBJ1-2
d_call: TRBD1
v_call: TRBV15
cdr3_nt: TGTGCCACCAGCAGAGGGGGACAGCACTATGGCTACACCTTC
cdr3_aa: CATSRGGQHYGYTF

clone_size: .
j_call: TRBJ2-5
d_call: TRBD1
v_call: TRBV19
cdr3_nt: TGTGCCAGTAGTAAGGGTGGATCGGGACAGGGGGTAGAGACCCAGTACTTC
cdr3_aa: CASSKGGSGQGVETQYF

clone_size: .
j_call: TRBJ1-5
d_call: TRBD1
v_call: TRBV7-3
cdr3_nt: TGTGCCAGCAGCATCAGGACAGGGGAGGGACAGCCCCAGCATTTT
cdr3_aa: CASSIRTGEGQPQHF

clone_size: .
j_call: TRBJ2-1
d_call: .
v_call: TRBV11-3
cdr3_nt: TGTGCCAGCAGCTTAGGGCGGAACCATGAGCAGTTCTTC
cdr3_aa: CASSLGRNHEQFF

clone_size: .
j_call: TRBJ2-5
d_call: .
v_call: TRBV6-1
cdr3_nt: TGTGCCAGCAGTTACAGTGGGACCCAGTACTTC
cdr3_aa: CASSYSGTQYF

clone_size: .
j_call: TRBJ2-1
d_call: TRBD1
v_call: TRBV5-4
cdr3_nt: TGCGCCAGCAGCCGGACGGGACAGCTATCCTACAATGAGCAGTTCTTC
cdr3_aa: CASSRTGQLSYNEQFF

clone_size: .
j_call: TRBJ1-2
d_call: TRBD1
v_call: TRBV5-1
cdr3_nt: TGCGCCAGCAGCGGGGGACAGGCTGCCTATGGCTACACCTTC
cdr3_aa: CASSGGQAAYGYTF

clone_size: .
j_call: TRBJ2-7
d_call: TRBD2
v_call: TRBV18
cdr3_nt: TGTGCCAGCTCACTGTTGCGGGGGACCTACGAGCAGTACTTC
cdr3_aa: CASSLLRGTYEQYF

clone_size: .
j_call: TRBJ1-2
d_call: .
v_call: TRBV6-6
cdr3_nt: TGTGCCAGCAGTTACTCGGGCAGGGAAAACTATGGCTACACCTTC
cdr3_aa: CASSYSGRENYGYTF

clone_size: .
j_call: TRBJ2-6
d_call: TRBD2
v_call: TRBV9
cdr3_nt: TGTGCCAGCTCCATCGGGGGGAACGGGGCCAACGTCCTGACTTTC
cdr3_aa: CASSIGGNGANVLTF

clone_size: .
j_call: TRBJ1-2
d_call: .
v_call: TRBV20-1
cdr3_nt: TGCAGTGCTAGAGATCTTCTGGGCTACACCTTC
cdr3_aa: CSARDLLGYTF

clone_size: .
j_call: TRBJ1-4
d_call: TRBD1
v_call: TRBV7-2
cdr3_nt: TGTGCCAGCAGCTTAGTAGGGACAGGGATTAATGAAAAACTGTTTTTT
cdr3_aa: CASSLVGTGINEKLFF

clone_size: .
j_call: TRBJ2-1
d_call: TRBD2
v_call: TRBV7-9
cdr3_nt: TGTGCCAGCATAGCGCGGGGGGGCCAGAGCTCCTACAATGAGCAGTTCTTC
cdr3_aa: CASIARGGQSSYNEQFF

clone_size: .
j_call: TRBJ1-2
d_call: TRBD1
v_call: TRBV5-5
cdr3_nt: TGTGCCAGCAGCTTGGCCACAGGGGGCGGAAACTATGGCTACACCTTC
cdr3_aa: CASSLATGGGNYGYTF

clone_size: .
j_call: TRBJ1-5
d_call: .
v_call: TRBV19
cdr3_nt: TGTACCAGTAGAGCGACTACTACGGGCAATCAGCCCCAGCATTTT
cdr3_aa: CTSRATTTGNQPQHF

clone_size: .
j_call: TRBJ1-5
d_call: TRBD1
v_call: TRBV4-1
cdr3_nt: TGCGCCAGCAGCCCGGACAGGGTAGGCAATCAGCCCCAGCATTTT
cdr3_aa: CASSPDRVGNQPQHF

clone_size: .
j_call: TRBJ2-1
d_call: TRBD1
v_call: TRBV7-2
cdr3_nt: TGTGCCAGCAGCTTGGGACAGGGATTAGCCTACAATGAGCAGTTCTTC
cdr3_aa: CASSLGQGLAYNEQFF

clone_size: .
j_call: TRBJ2-7
d_call: .
v_call: TRBV2
cdr3_nt: TGTGCCAGCAGTGGTCAGGGCCCCTACGAGCAGTACTTC
cdr3_aa: CASSGQGPYEQYF

clone_size: .
j_call: TRBJ1-2
d_call: .
v_call: TRBV6-6
cdr3_nt: TGTGCCAGCAGGCAGGGGAAGTTCGGCTACACCTTC
cdr3_aa: CASRQGKFGYTF

clone_size: .
j_call: TRBJ1-6
d_call: .
v_call: TRBV2
cdr3_nt: TGTGCCAGCAGTGAAATCAAAGGGTTGGGGCCACCCCTCCACTTT
cdr3_aa: CASSEIKGLGPPLHF

clone_size: .
j_call: TRBJ1-6
d_call: TRBD1
v_call: TRBV10-3
cdr3_nt: TGTGCCATCAGGGTGGGACAGGAGAATTCACCCCTCCACTTT
cdr3_aa: CAIRVGQENSPLHF

clone_size: few
j_call: TRBJ1-2
d_call: TRBD1
v_call: TRBV6-6
cdr3_nt: TGTGCCAGCAGGCCCGGGACAGGGGATGGCTACACCTTC
cdr3_aa: CASRPGTGDGYTF

clone_size: few
j_call: TRBJ1-5
d_call: .
v_call: TRBV6-5
cdr3_nt: TGTGCCAGCAGTCACTGGGGGGAGGAGCAGCCCCAGCATTTT
cdr3_aa: CASSHWGEEQPQHF

clone_size: few
j_call: TRBJ2-5
d_call: TRBD2
v_call: TRBV6-5
cdr3_nt: TGTGCCAGCAAAACTAGCGGGGGAACTCAAGAGACCCAGTACTTC
cdr3_aa: CASKTSGGTQETQYF

clone_size: .
j_call: TRBJ2-7
d_call: TRBD1
v_call: TRBV18
cdr3_nt: TGTGCCAGCTCATCCGGGACAGGGGGAAACGAGCAGTACTTC
cdr3_aa: CASSSGTGGNEQYF